The 5 T cell receptor beta chains below were found in one sample sequenced in a study of a mutant IDH1 vaccine in newly diagnosed glioma. Assay: immunoSEQ multiplex PCR; the TCRdb copy retains only in-frame clones and omits some. The table records 60,000 to 75,000 clones, 70% to 85% of them present only once. The time point denotes: week 11, during vaccination. Topical imiquimod was applied with each vaccine dose, which held 300 ug of mutant IDH1 20-mer peptide. These TCRs are of unknown antigen specificity. The input for sequencing was PBMCs, taken from a glioma patient whose treatment included an IDH1 peptide vaccine. These receptors were taken from a man in his thirties or forties with glioma.

This sequence joins TRBV28 and TRBJ2-7; the D is unclear. The V and J ends lost 3 bases and 2 bases respectively, with 11 bases between them. Germline V gives CDR1 MDHEN, CDR2 SYDVKM. The CDR3 loop spans 14 amino acids. The CDR3 DNA reads TGTGCCAGCAGTTTCGGCGGCTCCCCCTACGAGCAGTACTTC. Encoded protein: CASSFGGSPYEQYF.

This rearrangement joins TRBV10-3 to TRBJ1-2, with 8 positions matching TRBD1. J was trimmed by 5 bases and V by 0 bases; bases with no gene match: 5. Germline V lookup: CDR1 ENHRY, CDR2 SYGVKD. This CDR3 is built from 15 residues. The CDR3 DNA follows: TGTGCCATCAGTGAGTCCCAACAGGGGGGGTATGGCTACACCTTC. It translates to CAISESQQGGYGYTF.

The CDR3 here is CASNGQGGYEQYF. For the CDR3, the DNA is TGTGCCAGCAACGGGCAGGGAGGCTACGAGCAGTACTTC. This chain uses TRBV11-2 with TRBJ2-7; TRBD2 might be the D (6 bases). The CDR3 loop spans 13 amino acids. Trimming left V 7 bases short and J 3 bases short, with 13 bases between. Germline-derived CDR1 and CDR2 are SGHAT and FQNNGV.

The chain links TRBV7-2 to TRBJ1-1; unclear D gene. Deletions cut 5 bases from V and 3 bases from J, with 10 bases between. The germline CDR1 and CDR2 sequences are SGHTA and FQGNSA. The CDR3 spans 13 residues. The CDR3 is CASSPVVYTEAFF. CDR3 in DNA: TGTGCCAGCAGCCCCGTAGTCTACACTGAAGCTTTCTTT.

This sequence joins TRBV5-5 and TRBJ2-6; D gene unclear. The germline CDR1 and CDR2 sequences are SGHKS and YYEKEE (reference sequence). The CDR3 consists of 16 residues. V was clipped by 0 bases and J by 0 bases, with 7 bases between them. The CDR3 region has the DNA TGTGCCAGCAGCTTGGGTCAGACCTCTGGGGCCAACGTCCTGACTTTC. It yields the protein CASSLGQTSGANVLTF.